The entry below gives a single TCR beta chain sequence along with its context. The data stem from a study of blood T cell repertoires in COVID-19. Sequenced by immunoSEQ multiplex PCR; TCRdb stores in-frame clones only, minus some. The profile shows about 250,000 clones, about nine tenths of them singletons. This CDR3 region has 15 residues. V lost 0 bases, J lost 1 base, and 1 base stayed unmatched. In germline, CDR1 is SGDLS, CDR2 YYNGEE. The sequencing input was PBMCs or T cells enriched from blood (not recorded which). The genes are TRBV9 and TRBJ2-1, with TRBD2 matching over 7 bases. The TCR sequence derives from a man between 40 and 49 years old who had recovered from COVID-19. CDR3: CASSVAGGSYNEQFF. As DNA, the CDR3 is TGTGCCAGCAGCGTAGCGGGGGGATCCTACAATGAGCAGTTCTTC.